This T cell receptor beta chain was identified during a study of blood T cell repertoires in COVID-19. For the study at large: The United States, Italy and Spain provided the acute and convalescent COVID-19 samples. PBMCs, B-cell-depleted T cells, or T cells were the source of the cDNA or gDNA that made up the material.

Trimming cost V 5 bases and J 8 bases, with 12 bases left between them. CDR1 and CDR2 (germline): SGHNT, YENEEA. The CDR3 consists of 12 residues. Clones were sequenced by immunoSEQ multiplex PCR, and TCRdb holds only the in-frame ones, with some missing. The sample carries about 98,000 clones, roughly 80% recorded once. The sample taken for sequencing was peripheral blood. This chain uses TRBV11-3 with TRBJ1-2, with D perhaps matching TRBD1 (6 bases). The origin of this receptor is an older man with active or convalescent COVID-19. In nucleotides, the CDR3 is TGTGCCAGCAGCCGCGGACAGCTCGGCTACACCTTC. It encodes CASSRGQLGYTF.